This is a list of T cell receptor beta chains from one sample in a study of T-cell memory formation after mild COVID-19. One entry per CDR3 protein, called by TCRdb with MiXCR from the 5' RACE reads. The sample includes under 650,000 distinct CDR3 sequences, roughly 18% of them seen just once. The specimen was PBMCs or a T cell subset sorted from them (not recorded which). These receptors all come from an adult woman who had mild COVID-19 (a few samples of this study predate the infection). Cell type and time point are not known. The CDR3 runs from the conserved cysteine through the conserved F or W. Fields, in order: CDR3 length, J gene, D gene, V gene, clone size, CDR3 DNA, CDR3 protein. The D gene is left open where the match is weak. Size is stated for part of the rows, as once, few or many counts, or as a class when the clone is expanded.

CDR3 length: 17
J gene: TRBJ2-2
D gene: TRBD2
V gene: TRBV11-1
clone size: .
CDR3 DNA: TGTGCCAGCAGCCGACCGGGACTAGGATTCGGCACCGGGGAGCTGTTTTTT
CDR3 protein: CASSRPGLGFGTGELFF

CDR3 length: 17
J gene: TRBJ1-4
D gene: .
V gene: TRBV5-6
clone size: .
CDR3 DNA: TGTGCCAGCAGCTTAGGGGACACTGAAACAACTAATGAAAAACTGTTTTTT
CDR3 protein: CASSLGDTETTNEKLFF

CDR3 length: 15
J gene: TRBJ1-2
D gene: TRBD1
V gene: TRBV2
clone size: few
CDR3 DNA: TGTGCCAGCAGTGAATCCCAGGGGGCGAACTATGGCTACACCTTC
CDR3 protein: CASSESQGANYGYTF

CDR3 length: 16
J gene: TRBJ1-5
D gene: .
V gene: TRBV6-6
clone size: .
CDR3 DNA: TGTGCCAGCAACGGGGGACTGCCACATAGCAATCAGCCCCAGCATTTT
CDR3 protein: CASNGGLPHSNQPQHF

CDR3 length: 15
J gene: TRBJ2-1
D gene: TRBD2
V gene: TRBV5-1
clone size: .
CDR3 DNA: TGCGCCAGCAGCGCTAGCGGGAGTTACTACAATGAGCAGTTCTTC
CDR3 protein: CASSASGSYYNEQFF

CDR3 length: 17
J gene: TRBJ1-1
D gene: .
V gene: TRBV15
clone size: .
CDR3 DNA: TGTGCCACCAGCAGATTAGTACGTACAGCAGTGAACACTGAAGCTTTCTTT
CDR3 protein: CATSRLVRTAVNTEAFF

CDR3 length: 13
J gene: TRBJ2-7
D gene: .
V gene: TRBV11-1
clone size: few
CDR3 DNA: TGTGCCAGCAGCCCCTCCGGTGGGGTCGAGCAGTACTTC
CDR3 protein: CASSPSGGVEQYF

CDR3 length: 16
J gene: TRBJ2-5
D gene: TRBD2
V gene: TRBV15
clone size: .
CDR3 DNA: TGTGCCACCAGCATGCCCGGGACTAGCGGGCAAGAGACCCAGTACTTC
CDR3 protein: CATSMPGTSGQETQYF

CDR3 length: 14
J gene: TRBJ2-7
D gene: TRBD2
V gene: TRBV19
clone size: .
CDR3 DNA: TGTGCCAGTAGTACACTAGCGGTTACCTACGAGCAGTACTTC
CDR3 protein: CASSTLAVTYEQYF

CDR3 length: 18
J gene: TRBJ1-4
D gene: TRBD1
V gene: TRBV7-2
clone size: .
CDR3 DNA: TGTGCCAGCAGCTTAAATCCCCTGAGGGGGCTTATGAAAGAAAAACTGTTTTTT
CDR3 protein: CASSLNPLRGLMKEKLFF

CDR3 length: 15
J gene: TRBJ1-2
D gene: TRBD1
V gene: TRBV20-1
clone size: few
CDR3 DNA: TGCAGTGCTAGAGATCTCAGGGGGCACGTCTATGGCTACACCTTC
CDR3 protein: CSARDLRGHVYGYTF

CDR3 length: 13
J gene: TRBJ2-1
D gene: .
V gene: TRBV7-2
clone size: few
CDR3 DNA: TGTGCCAGCAGCTTAGCGACGAACAATGAGCAGTTCTTC
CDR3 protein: CASSLATNNEQFF

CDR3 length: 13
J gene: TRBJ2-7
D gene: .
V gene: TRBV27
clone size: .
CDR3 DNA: TGTGCCAGCGCCGGGACTGGGGGGATGGAGCAGTACTTC
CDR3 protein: CASAGTGGMEQYF

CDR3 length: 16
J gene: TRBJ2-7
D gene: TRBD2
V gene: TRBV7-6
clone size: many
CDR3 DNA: TGTGCCAGCAGCCCCGGACTAGCGGGGGGGTTTTACGAGCAGTACTTC
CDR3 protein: CASSPGLAGGFYEQYF

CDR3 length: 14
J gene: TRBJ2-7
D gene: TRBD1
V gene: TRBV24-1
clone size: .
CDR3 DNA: TGTGCCACCAGTGATCCCGGGACAGGCCGAGAGCAGTACTTC
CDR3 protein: CATSDPGTGREQYF

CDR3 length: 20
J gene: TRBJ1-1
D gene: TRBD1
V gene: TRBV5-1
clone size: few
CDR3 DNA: TGCGCCAGCAGCCTCGACGTGGGACAGGGAGGCGGGATGAGAAACACTGAAGCTTTCTTT
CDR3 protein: CASSLDVGQGGGMRNTEAFF

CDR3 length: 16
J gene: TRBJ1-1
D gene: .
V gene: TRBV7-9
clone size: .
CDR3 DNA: TGTGCCAGCATCCCAATGGACAGTACGATGAACACTGAAGCTTTCTTT
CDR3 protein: CASIPMDSTMNTEAFF

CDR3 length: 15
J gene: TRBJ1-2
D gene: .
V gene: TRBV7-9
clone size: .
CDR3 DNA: TGTGCCAGCAGCTTAGTAGTCGGTGGGAACTATGGCTACACCTTC
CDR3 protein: CASSLVVGGNYGYTF

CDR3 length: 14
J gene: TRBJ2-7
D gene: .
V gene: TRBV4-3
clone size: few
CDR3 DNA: TGCGCCAGCAGCCAAGGACCGGTAGGGGACGAGCAGTACTTC
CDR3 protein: CASSQGPVGDEQYF

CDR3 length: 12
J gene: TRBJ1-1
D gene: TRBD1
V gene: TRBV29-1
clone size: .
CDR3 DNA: TGCAGCGTTGAGGGGGACAGCCGTGAAGCTTTCTTT
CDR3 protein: CSVEGDSREAFF

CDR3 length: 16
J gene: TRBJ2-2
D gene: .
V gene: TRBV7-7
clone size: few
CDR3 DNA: TGTGCCAGCAGCTTAGGCCCAGGCAGTAACACCGGGGAGCTGTTTTTT
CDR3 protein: CASSLGPGSNTGELFF

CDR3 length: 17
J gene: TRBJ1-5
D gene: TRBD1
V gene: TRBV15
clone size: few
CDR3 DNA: TGTGCCACCAGCAGTGCACCGGGACAGGGGCACAATCAGCCCCAGCATTTT
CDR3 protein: CATSSAPGQGHNQPQHF

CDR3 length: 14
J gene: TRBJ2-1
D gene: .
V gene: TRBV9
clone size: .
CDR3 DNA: TGTGCCAGCAGCCTCGGGGATAGCTTCCGTAGGCAGTTCTTC
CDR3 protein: CASSLGDSFRRQFF

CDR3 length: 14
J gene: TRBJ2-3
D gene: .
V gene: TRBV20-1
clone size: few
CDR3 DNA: TGCAGTGCTAGAGGGGGCGATAGCACAGATACGCAGTATTTT
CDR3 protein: CSARGGDSTDTQYF

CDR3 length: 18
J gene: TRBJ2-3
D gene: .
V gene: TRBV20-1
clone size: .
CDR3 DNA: TGCAGTGCTAGCCTCCCTCGAGGGGGGCCACTTAGTACAGATACGCAGTATTTT
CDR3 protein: CSASLPRGGPLSTDTQYF

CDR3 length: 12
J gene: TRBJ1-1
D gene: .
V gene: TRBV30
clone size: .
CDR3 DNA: TGTGCCTGGACTCCCCTGCACACTGAAGCTTTCTTT
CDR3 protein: CAWTPLHTEAFF

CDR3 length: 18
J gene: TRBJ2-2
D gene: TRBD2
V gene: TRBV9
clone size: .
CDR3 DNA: TGTGCCAGCAGCCCCGGAGGGTCTAGCGGGAGGAGAGCCGGGGAGCTGTTTTTT
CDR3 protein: CASSPGGSSGRRAGELFF

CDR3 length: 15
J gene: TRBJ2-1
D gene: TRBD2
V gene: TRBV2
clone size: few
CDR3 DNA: TGTGCCAGCAGTGCAGGCGGGAGGGGCAACAATGAGCAGTTCTTC
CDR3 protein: CASSAGGRGNNEQFF

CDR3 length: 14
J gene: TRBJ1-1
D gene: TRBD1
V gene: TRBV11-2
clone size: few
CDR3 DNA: TGTGCCAGCAGCTTAACAGGGGTCAGCACTGAAGCTTTCTTT
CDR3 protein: CASSLTGVSTEAFF

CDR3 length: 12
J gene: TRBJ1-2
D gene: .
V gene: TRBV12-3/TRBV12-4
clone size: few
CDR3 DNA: TGTGCCAGCAGTCTGATCCCTTATGGCTACACCTTC
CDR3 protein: CASSLIPYGYTF

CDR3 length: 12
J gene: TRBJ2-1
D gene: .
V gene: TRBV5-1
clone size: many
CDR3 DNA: TGTGCCAGCAGCTTAGGAGTCAATGAGCAGTTCTTC
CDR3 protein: CASSLGVNEQFF

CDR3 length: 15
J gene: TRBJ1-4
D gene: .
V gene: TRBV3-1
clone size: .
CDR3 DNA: TGTGCCAGCAGCCAAGTAGACGGTTTAATGAAAAAACTGTTTTTT
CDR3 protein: CASSQVDGLMKKLFF

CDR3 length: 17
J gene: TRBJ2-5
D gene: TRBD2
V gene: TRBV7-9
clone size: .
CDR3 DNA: TGTGCCAGCAGCTCCCTGGGACTAGCGGGCACCGGTGGGACCCAGTACTTC
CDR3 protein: CASSSLGLAGTGGTQYF

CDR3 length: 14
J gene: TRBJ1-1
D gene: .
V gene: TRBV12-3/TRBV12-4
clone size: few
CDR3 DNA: TGTGCCAGCAGACTCGGACCGGGGAACACTGAAGCTTTCTTT
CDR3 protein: CASRLGPGNTEAFF

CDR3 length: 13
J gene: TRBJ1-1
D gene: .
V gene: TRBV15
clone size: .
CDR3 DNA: TGTGCCACCAGCAGAGATCTAGGGAGGGCAGCTTTCTTT
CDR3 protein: CATSRDLGRAAFF

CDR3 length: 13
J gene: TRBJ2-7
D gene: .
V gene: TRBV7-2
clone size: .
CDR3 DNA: TGTGCCAGCAGCTTATGGGACGGGTACGAGCAGTACTTC
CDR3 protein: CASSLWDGYEQYF

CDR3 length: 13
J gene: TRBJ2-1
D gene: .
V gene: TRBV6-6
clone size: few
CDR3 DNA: TGTGCCAGCAGTACCGAGGGCTACAATGAGCAGTTCTTC
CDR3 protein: CASSTEGYNEQFF

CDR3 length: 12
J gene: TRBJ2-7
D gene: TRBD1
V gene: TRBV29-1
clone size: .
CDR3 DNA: TGCAGCGTGACAGGGAAGTTCGGCGAGCAGTACTTC
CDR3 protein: CSVTGKFGEQYF

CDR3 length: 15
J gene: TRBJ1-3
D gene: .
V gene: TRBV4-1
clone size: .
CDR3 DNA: TGCGCCAGCAGCCAAGATCGGAACAGGGGAAACACCATATATTTT
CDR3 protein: CASSQDRNRGNTIYF

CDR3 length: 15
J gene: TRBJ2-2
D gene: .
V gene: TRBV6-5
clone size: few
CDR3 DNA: TGTGCCAGCAGTTACGGGTCATTCAACACCGGGGAGCTGTTTTTT
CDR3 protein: CASSYGSFNTGELFF

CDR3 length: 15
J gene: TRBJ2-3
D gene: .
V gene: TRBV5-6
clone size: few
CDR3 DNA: TGTGCCAGCAGCCCGGACGGTTCTAGCACAGATACGCAGTATTTT
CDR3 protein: CASSPDGSSTDTQYF

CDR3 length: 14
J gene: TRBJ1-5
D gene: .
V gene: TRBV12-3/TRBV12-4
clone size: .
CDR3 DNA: TGTGCCAGCAGCCTTAATAGTCCTAATCAGCCCCAGCATTTT
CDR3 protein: CASSLNSPNQPQHF

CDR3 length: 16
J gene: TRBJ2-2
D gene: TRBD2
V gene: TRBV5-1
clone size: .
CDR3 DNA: TGCGCCAGCAGCTTGGGGACTAGGAGCTACACCGGGGAGCTGTTTTTT
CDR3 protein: CASSLGTRSYTGELFF

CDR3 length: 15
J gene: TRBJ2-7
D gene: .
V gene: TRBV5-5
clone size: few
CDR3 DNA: TGTGCCAGCAGCTTGTGGGAAGGGAGCCTGGGCGAGCAGTACTTC
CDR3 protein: CASSLWEGSLGEQYF

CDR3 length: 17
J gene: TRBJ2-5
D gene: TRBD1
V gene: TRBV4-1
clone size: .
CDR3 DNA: TGCGCCAGCAGCCCCCTGGACAGGGGAAGGGAACAAGAGACCCAGTACTTC
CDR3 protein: CASSPLDRGREQETQYF

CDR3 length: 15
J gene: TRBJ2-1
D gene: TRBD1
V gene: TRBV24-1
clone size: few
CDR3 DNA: TGTGCCACCAGTGATTTACGCAGGGGGCCCGGTGAGCAGTTCTTC
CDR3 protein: CATSDLRRGPGEQFF

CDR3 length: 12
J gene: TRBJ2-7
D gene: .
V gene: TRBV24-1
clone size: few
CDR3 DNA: TGTGCCACCAGTGACTCCTCCCTGGAGCAGTACTTC
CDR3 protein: CATSDSSLEQYF

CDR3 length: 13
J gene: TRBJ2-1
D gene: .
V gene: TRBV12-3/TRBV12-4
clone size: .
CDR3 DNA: TGTGCCAGCAGTTCCGTGAGCGGGAATGAGCAGTTCTTC
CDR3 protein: CASSSVSGNEQFF

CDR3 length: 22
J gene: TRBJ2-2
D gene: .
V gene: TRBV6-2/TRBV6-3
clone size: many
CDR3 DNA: TGTGCCAGCAGTTACCTGCTGGAATTTTGGGTTGCAGTTCCCACAAACACCGGGGAGCTGTTTTTT
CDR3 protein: CASSYLLEFWVAVPTNTGELFF

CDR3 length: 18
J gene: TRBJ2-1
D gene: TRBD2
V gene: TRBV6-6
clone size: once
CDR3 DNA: TGTGCCAGCAGTTACCCCTGGACGGGTAGCGGGGGGTGGAATGAGCAGTTCTTC
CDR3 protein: CASSYPWTGSGGWNEQFF

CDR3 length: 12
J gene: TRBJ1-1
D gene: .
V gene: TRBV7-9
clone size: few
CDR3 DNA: TGTGCCAGCAGCCAGGACCATTTGGGCGCTTTCTTT
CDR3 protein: CASSQDHLGAFF

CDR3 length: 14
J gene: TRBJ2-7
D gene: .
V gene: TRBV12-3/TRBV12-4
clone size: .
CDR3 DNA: TGTGCCAGCAGTTTAGGTTGGGGTCTCAACGAGCAGTACTTC
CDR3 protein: CASSLGWGLNEQYF